Listed below are T cell receptor beta chains from one sample, sequenced in a study of cytomegalovirus exposure and HLA in healthy donors. Sequenced by immunoSEQ multiplex PCR; TCRdb stores in-frame clones only, minus some. Of more than 150,000 clones in the sample, about 80% were seen once. The sample was PBMCs. The receptors come from a man between 18 and 35 years old in good health and CMV-seronegative. Both conserved end residues are part of each CDR3. The D gene is left open where the match is weak. Size is stated for part of the rows, as once, few or many counts, or as a class when the clone is expanded.

-	-	TRBV13	TRBJ1-5	CASSYPGYWAYQQSAPAF	TGTGCCAGCAGCTACCCAGGGTATTGGGCATATCAGCAATCAGCCCCAGCATTT
TRBD2	-	TRBV7-6	TRBJ2-1	CASSSHSGSSYNEQFF	TGTGCCAGCAGCTCTCATAGCGGGAGCTCCTACAATGAGCAGTTCTTC
-	-	TRBV5-1	TRBJ2-5	CASSPRPRDILGVETQYF	TGCGCCAGCAGCCCCCGCCCCAGGGACATCCTGGGGGTAGAGACCCAGTACTTC
TRBD1	-	TRBV6-6	TRBJ1-2	CASSRTGGDGYTF	TGTGCCAGCAGCCGCACAGGGGGGGATGGCTACACCTTC
TRBD2	-	TRBV30	TRBJ2-7	CAWSVRAGGTYEQYF	TGTGCCTGGAGTGTCCGTGCGGGAGGGACCTACGAGCAGTACTTC
-	-	TRBV29-1	TRBJ1-1	CSVEDLGGLGTEAFF	TGCAGCGTTGAAGATCTGGGGGGTTTGGGGACTGAAGCTTTCTTT
TRBD2	few	TRBV4-2	TRBJ2-7	CASSRELAGGVYEQYF	TGTGCCAGCAGCCGAGAACTAGCGGGAGGAGTCTACGAGCAGTACTTC
TRBD2	-	TRBV5-1	TRBJ2-1	CASSSWTRGYTPNEQFF	TGCGCCAGCAGCTCCTGGACTAGAGGGTACACCCCCAATGAGCAGTTCTTC
TRBD1	-	TRBV4-3	TRBJ2-2	CASSQAGTGVATGELFF	TGCGCCAGCAGCCAAGCCGGGACAGGGGTGGCTACCGGGGAGCTGTTTTTT
TRBD1	once	TRBV7-6	TRBJ2-7	CASSFRTGLYEQYF	TGTGCCAGCAGCTTTAGGACAGGGCTCTACGAGCAGTACTTC
TRBD2	-	TRBV19	TRBJ2-1	CASSIRYRMTSGNNEQFF	TGTGCCAGTAGTATAAGGTACAGGATGACTAGCGGGAATAATGAGCAGTTCTTC
-	few	TRBV9	TRBJ1-3	CASSAAEGPRGGNTIYF	TGTGCCAGCAGCGCAGCGGAGGGCCCTCGGGGGGGAAACACCATATATTTT
-	-	TRBV5-1	TRBJ1-1	CASSRGGESTEAFF	TGCGCCAGCAGCAGGGGGGGGGAATCCACTGAAGCTTTCTTT
-	-	TRBV30	TRBJ2-5	CAWSVRGETQYF	TGTGCCTGGAGTGTACGCGGGGAGACCCAGTACTTC
-	-	TRBV12-5	TRBJ1-1	CASGRVAGRGMDTEAFF	TGTGCTAGTGGCCGGGTTGCGGGCAGGGGAATGGACACTGAAGCTTTCTTT
-	-	TRBV5-4	TRBJ2-3	CASSLGGMTADTQYF	TGTGCCAGCAGCTTGGGCGGGATGACTGCAGATACGCAGTATTTT
TRBD2	-	TRBV7-2	TRBJ2-7	CASSLARSGGGSEQYF	TGTGCCAGCAGCTTAGCCCGTAGCGGGGGGGGCTCCGAGCAGTACTTC
TRBD1	-	TRBV7-2	TRBJ1-4	CASSFGTANEKLFF	TGTGCCAGCAGCTTCGGGACAGCTAATGAAAAACTGTTTTTT
-	once	TRBV7-2	TRBJ2-6	CASNSPRERSSGANVLTF	TGTGCCAGCAACTCACCAAGGGAGCGTAGCTCTGGGGCCAACGTCCTGACTTTC
TRBD1	-	TRBV27	TRBJ2-7	CASTPKGASSYEQYF	TGTGCCAGCACACCTAAGGGGGCAAGCTCCTACGAGCAGTACTTC
TRBD2	-	TRBV5-6	TRBJ2-5	CASSSLAGQETQYF	TGTGCCAGCAGCAGCCTAGCGGGACAAGAGACCCAGTACTTC
TRBD2	-	TRBV9	TRBJ2-5	CASSQTSGRSQETQYF	TGTGCCAGCAGCCAGACTAGCGGGAGGAGTCAAGAGACCCAGTACTTC
TRBD1	once	TRBV7-8	TRBJ2-7	CASRARGEQYF	TGTGCCAGCAGGGCCAGGGGGGAGCAGTACTTC
TRBD1	-	TRBV15	TRBJ1-5	CATSRRNRGSNQPQHF	TGTGCCACCAGCCGTAGGAACAGGGGTAGCAATCAGCCCCAGCATTTT
-	-	TRBV7-2	TRBJ2-1	CASSSAGTTYNEQFF	TGTGCCAGCAGCTCAGCCGGGACAACTTACAATGAGCAGTTCTTC
-	-	TRBV7-2	TRBJ1-1	CASSLVGGRGANTEAFF	TGTGCCAGCAGCTTAGTAGGGGGTCGGGGCGCGAACACTGAAGCTTTCTTT
-	-	TRBV13	TRBJ1-1	CASSETGNTEAFF	TGTGCCAGCAGCGAGACAGGGAACACTGAAGCTTTCTTT
TRBD2	-	TRBV5-1	TRBJ2-7	CASRPSGGTYEQYF	TGCGCCAGCCGTCCTAGCGGGGGCACATACGAGCAGTACTTC